This T cell receptor beta chain was retrieved from a study of blood T cell repertoires in COVID-19. Study-level background: Samples came from the United States, Italy and Spain, spanning acute and convalescent COVID-19. Sample material is recorded as cDNA or gDNA derived from T cells, B-cell-depleted T cells, or PBMCs.

After removal of 4 bases from V and 4 bases from J, the junction contained 8 bases not matched to a gene. This CDR3 has 15 residues. Looked up from germline, CDR1 is LNHDA and CDR2 is SQIVND (reference sequence). About this clone itself: In the same sample, other DNA sequences code for this CDR3.

In the source study's methods: Reference gene primer amplification in the assay estimated nucleated cell counts. Method: immunoSEQ multiplex PCR; TCRdb's copy keeps in-frame clones and lacks some. For V, J and clone size, that table is used; D and trimming come from the DNA. The table lists around 260,000 clones, over 65% of them singletons. Material: peripheral blood. This chain joins TRBV19 and TRBJ2-7, with 9 bases that match TRBD1. The receptor's source is a man aged 55 to 69 who had recovered from COVID-19. CDR3 DNA sequence: TGTGCCAGTAGTACAACCGGGACAGGGTCTTACGAGCAGTACTTC. Translated, it gives CASSTTGTGSYEQYF.